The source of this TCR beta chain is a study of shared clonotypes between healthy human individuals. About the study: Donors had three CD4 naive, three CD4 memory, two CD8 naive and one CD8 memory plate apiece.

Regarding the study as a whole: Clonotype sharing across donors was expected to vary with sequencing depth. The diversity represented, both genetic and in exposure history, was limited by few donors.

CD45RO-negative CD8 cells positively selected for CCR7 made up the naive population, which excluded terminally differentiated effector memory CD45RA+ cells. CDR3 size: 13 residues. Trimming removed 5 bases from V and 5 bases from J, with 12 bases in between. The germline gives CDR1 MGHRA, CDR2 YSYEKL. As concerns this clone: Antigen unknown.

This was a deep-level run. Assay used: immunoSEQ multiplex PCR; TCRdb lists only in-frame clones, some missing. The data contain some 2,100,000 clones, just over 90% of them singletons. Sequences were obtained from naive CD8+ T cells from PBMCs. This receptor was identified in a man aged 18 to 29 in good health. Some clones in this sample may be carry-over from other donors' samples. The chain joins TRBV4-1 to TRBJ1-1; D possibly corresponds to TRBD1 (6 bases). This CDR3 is CASSFPQGTEAFF. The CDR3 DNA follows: TGCGCCAGCAGCTTTCCTCAGGGGACTGAAGCTTTCTTT.